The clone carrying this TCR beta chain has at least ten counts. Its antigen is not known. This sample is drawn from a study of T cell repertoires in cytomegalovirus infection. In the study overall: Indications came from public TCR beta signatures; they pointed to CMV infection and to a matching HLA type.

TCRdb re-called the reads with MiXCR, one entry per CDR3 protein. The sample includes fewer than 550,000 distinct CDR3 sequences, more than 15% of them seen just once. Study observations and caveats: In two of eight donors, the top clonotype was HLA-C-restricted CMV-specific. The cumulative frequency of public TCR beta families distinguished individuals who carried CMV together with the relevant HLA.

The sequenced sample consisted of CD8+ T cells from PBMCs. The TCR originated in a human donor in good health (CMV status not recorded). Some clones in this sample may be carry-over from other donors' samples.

The DNA of the CDR3 is TGTGCCAGCGGGGACGGATCCTACGAGCAGTACTTC. This sequence encodes CASGDGSYEQYF. The V and J genes are TRBV19 and TRBJ2-7; D possibly uses TRBD1 or TRBD2 (5 bases each). This CDR3 region has 12 residues. Per the germline V gene, CDR1 is LNHDA and CDR2 is SQIVND (reference sequence). The V end lost 9 bases, the J end lost 1 base, and 10 bases lay between the germline ends.